This is a list of T cell receptor beta chains from one sample in a study of neurological immune-mediated disorders. One entry per CDR3 protein results from TCRdb running MiXCR on the 5' RACE reads. The sample carries about 36,000 distinct CDR3 sequences, 8.5% to 14% recorded once. Material for sequencing was PBMCs. Receptors were obtained from a man aged 55 to 69 with HTLV-1-associated myelopathy (HAM/TSP). Each CDR3 is given with its conserved first and last residue. The order of the fields is J gene, V gene, D gene, clone size, CDR3 DNA, CDR3 protein. D genes are given only for firm matches. Clone size is stated in some rows and not others, as once, few, many or a class when expanded.

J gene: TRBJ2-2; V gene: TRBV6-5; D gene: NA; clone size: many; CDR3 DNA: TGTGCCAGCACTTCAGGGGGGCGGGTGCTGTTTTTT; CDR3 protein: CASTSGGRVLFF
J gene: TRBJ2-5; V gene: TRBV29-1; D gene: TRBD2; clone size: many; CDR3 DNA: TGCAGCGCTGGGGCTAGCGGGAGTCGGGAGACCCAGTACTTC; CDR3 protein: CSAGASGSRETQYF
J gene: TRBJ1-6; V gene: TRBV7-2; D gene: TRBD1; clone size: many; CDR3 DNA: TGTGCCAGCAGGGTGATGGGCCGACGACAGGGGCTGAATTCACCCCTCCACTTT; CDR3 protein: CASRVMGRRQGLNSPLHF
J gene: TRBJ2-3; V gene: TRBV28; D gene: TRBD2; clone size: many; CDR3 DNA: TGTGCCAGCAGTTTATTGGGGACTAGCGGGGCGATGGATACGCAGTATTTT; CDR3 protein: CASSLLGTSGAMDTQYF
J gene: TRBJ2-2; V gene: TRBV5-1; D gene: NA; clone size: many; CDR3 DNA: TGCGCCAGCAGCTTGAGCGGGTCCAACACCGGGGAGCTGTTTTTT; CDR3 protein: CASSLSGSNTGELFF
J gene: TRBJ1-2; V gene: TRBV24-1; D gene: NA; clone size: many; CDR3 DNA: TGTGCCACCAGTGATTCACCAGGTTCCGTGTATGGCTACACCTTC; CDR3 protein: CATSDSPGSVYGYTF
J gene: TRBJ2-2; V gene: TRBV7-8; D gene: NA; clone size: many; CDR3 DNA: TGTGCCAGCAGCTTTTCAACGGGAGCAACCGGGGAGCTGTTTTTT; CDR3 protein: CASSFSTGATGELFF
J gene: TRBJ1-5; V gene: TRBV7-6; D gene: TRBD1; clone size: NA; CDR3 DNA: TGTGCCAGCAGCCGCGACAGGGGCACGGAGCCCCAGCATTTT; CDR3 protein: CASSRDRGTEPQHF
J gene: TRBJ2-7; V gene: TRBV7-8; D gene: NA; clone size: many; CDR3 DNA: TGTGCCAGCAGCGTTATGGCCCCGACCTCTGCGGGACACCCGAATAACGAGCAGTACTTC; CDR3 protein: CASSVMAPTSAGHPNNEQYF
J gene: TRBJ1-1; V gene: TRBV5-1; D gene: NA; clone size: many; CDR3 DNA: TGCGCCAGCAGCTTGGGACCGCGAGACCTGAACACTGAAGCTTTCTTT; CDR3 protein: CASSLGPRDLNTEAFF
J gene: TRBJ1-1; V gene: TRBV28; D gene: TRBD1; clone size: many; CDR3 DNA: TGTGCCAGCATTGAAACAGGGGGAAACACTGAAGCTTTCTTT; CDR3 protein: CASIETGGNTEAFF
J gene: TRBJ2-1; V gene: TRBV7-8; D gene: TRBD1; clone size: many; CDR3 DNA: TGTGCCAGCAGCTTGGGACAGGGGATCCATGAGCAGTTCTTC; CDR3 protein: CASSLGQGIHEQFF
J gene: TRBJ2-7; V gene: TRBV5-1; D gene: TRBD1; clone size: few; CDR3 DNA: TGCGCCAGCAGCTTACAGGGGGATAACTACGAGCAGTACTTC; CDR3 protein: CASSLQGDNYEQYF
J gene: TRBJ2-3; V gene: TRBV19; D gene: NA; clone size: NA; CDR3 DNA: TGTGCCAGTAGTATAGCGGGTACAGATACGCAGTATTTT; CDR3 protein: CASSIAGTDTQYF
J gene: TRBJ2-7; V gene: TRBV19; D gene: NA; clone size: NA; CDR3 DNA: TGTGCCAGTAGTCCGCAGGCAGGGATCTACGAGCAGTACTTC; CDR3 protein: CASSPQAGIYEQYF
J gene: TRBJ1-5; V gene: TRBV15; D gene: NA; clone size: many; CDR3 DNA: TGTGCCACCAGCAGAACAGCCCTATACGGCAATCAGCCCCAGCATTTT; CDR3 protein: CATSRTALYGNQPQHF
J gene: TRBJ2-1; V gene: TRBV10-3; D gene: NA; clone size: NA; CDR3 DNA: TGTGCCATCAAAGCTGATCTCTACAATGAGCAGTTCTTC; CDR3 protein: CAIKADLYNEQFF
J gene: TRBJ1-5; V gene: TRBV2; D gene: NA; clone size: many; CDR3 DNA: TGTGCCAGCAGGGGCTTTAATAGCAATCAGCCCCAGCATTTT; CDR3 protein: CASRGFNSNQPQHF
J gene: TRBJ2-2; V gene: TRBV20-1; D gene: TRBD1; clone size: many; CDR3 DNA: TGCAGTGCTAAGGGACAGGGGAACACCGGGGAGCTGTTTTTT; CDR3 protein: CSAKGQGNTGELFF
J gene: TRBJ2-7; V gene: TRBV27; D gene: NA; clone size: many; CDR3 DNA: TGTGCCAGCAGTCCCCTATCTCAACCCTACGAGCAGTACTTC; CDR3 protein: CASSPLSQPYEQYF
J gene: TRBJ2-3; V gene: TRBV10-1; D gene: TRBD2; clone size: few; CDR3 DNA: TGCGCCAGCAGTGAGAGACTAGCGGGAGCCGCAGATACGCAGTATTTT; CDR3 protein: CASSERLAGAADTQYF
J gene: TRBJ1-2; V gene: TRBV28; D gene: TRBD1; clone size: many; CDR3 DNA: TGTGCCAGCAGTCCCCCCGGGACAGGGGGCGCGGGCTACACCTTC; CDR3 protein: CASSPPGTGGAGYTF
J gene: TRBJ1-1; V gene: TRBV29-1; D gene: TRBD1; clone size: many; CDR3 DNA: TGCAGCACTTCCGACAGGGCGGGCACTGAAGCTTTCTTT; CDR3 protein: CSTSDRAGTEAFF
J gene: TRBJ2-2; V gene: TRBV7-2; D gene: TRBD2; clone size: many; CDR3 DNA: TGTGCCAGCATGGACCGACTAGCGGGAGGGCCGGGCACCGGGGAGCTGTTTTTT; CDR3 protein: CASMDRLAGGPGTGELFF
J gene: TRBJ2-5; V gene: TRBV20-1; D gene: NA; clone size: NA; CDR3 DNA: TGCAGTGCTAGGAGATCCGGGTACAGTGAAGAGACCCAGTACTTC; CDR3 protein: CSARRSGYSEETQYF
J gene: TRBJ2-7; V gene: TRBV18; D gene: NA; clone size: many; CDR3 DNA: TGTGCCAGCTCGGTAGGGGCAGTCACCTACGAGCAGTACTTC; CDR3 protein: CASSVGAVTYEQYF
J gene: TRBJ2-1; V gene: TRBV5-6; D gene: TRBD1; clone size: many; CDR3 DNA: TGTGCCAGCAGCGCCGGGACAGGGACCTACAATGAGCAGTTCTTC; CDR3 protein: CASSAGTGTYNEQFF
J gene: TRBJ2-1; V gene: TRBV5-1; D gene: TRBD2; clone size: many; CDR3 DNA: TGCGCCAGCAGCCACTCGAGGGAGGGCCGGAATGAGCAGTTCTTC; CDR3 protein: CASSHSREGRNEQFF
J gene: TRBJ2-6; V gene: TRBV5-4; D gene: NA; clone size: many; CDR3 DNA: TGTGCCAGCAGCTCGGGACGACAGCGCTCTGGGGCCAACGTCCTGACTTTC; CDR3 protein: CASSSGRQRSGANVLTF
J gene: TRBJ2-1; V gene: TRBV20-1; D gene: TRBD2; clone size: medium-sized; CDR3 DNA: TGCAGTGCTAGAGGGGGGGGTAGCCTTTATGGTGAGCAGTTCTTC; CDR3 protein: CSARGGGSLYGEQFF
J gene: TRBJ2-1; V gene: TRBV2; D gene: NA; clone size: many; CDR3 DNA: TGTGCCAGCAGTGAGATCCAGGGTCTAAATGAGCAGTTCTTC; CDR3 protein: CASSEIQGLNEQFF
J gene: TRBJ1-1; V gene: TRBV29-1; D gene: NA; clone size: many; CDR3 DNA: TGCAGCGTAACGACAGGTATGAACACTGAAGCTTTCTTT; CDR3 protein: CSVTTGMNTEAFF
J gene: TRBJ2-6; V gene: TRBV5-1; D gene: TRBD2; clone size: many; CDR3 DNA: TGCGCCAGCAGCTTATTACCGGGAGGGCCCATTGGGGCCAACGTCCTGACTTTC; CDR3 protein: CASSLLPGGPIGANVLTF
J gene: TRBJ2-1; V gene: TRBV7-2; D gene: NA; clone size: many; CDR3 DNA: TGTGCCAGCAGTCCGAGACAGGGAGGGTGGGGCAATGAGCAGTTCTTC; CDR3 protein: CASSPRQGGWGNEQFF
J gene: TRBJ2-2; V gene: TRBV24-1; D gene: TRBD1; clone size: many; CDR3 DNA: TGTGCCACCAGTTCAGGACAGGGAAGTACCGGGGAGCTGTTTTTT; CDR3 protein: CATSSGQGSTGELFF
J gene: TRBJ2-1; V gene: TRBV2; D gene: NA; clone size: many; CDR3 DNA: TGTGCCAGTCAGCGGGACAACAATGAGCAGTTCTTC; CDR3 protein: CASQRDNNEQFF
J gene: TRBJ2-5; V gene: TRBV24-1; D gene: NA; clone size: many; CDR3 DNA: TGTGCCACCAGTGATCAGACGAACAGGGACGGGAAGACCCAGTACTTC; CDR3 protein: CATSDQTNRDGKTQYF
J gene: TRBJ2-1; V gene: TRBV12-3/TRBV12-4; D gene: TRBD2; clone size: many; CDR3 DNA: TGTGCCAGCAGTTCCACATCGACTAGCGGGGTTTACAATGAGCAGTTCTTC; CDR3 protein: CASSSTSTSGVYNEQFF
J gene: TRBJ2-2; V gene: TRBV5-1; D gene: NA; clone size: many; CDR3 DNA: TGCGCCAGCAGCTTGAGAAGTAACACCGGGGAGCTGTTTTTT; CDR3 protein: CASSLRSNTGELFF
J gene: TRBJ2-2; V gene: TRBV12-3/TRBV12-4; D gene: NA; clone size: many; CDR3 DNA: TGTGCCAGCCATGGGGGACCAGGGGGGTCCGGGGAGCTGTTTTTT; CDR3 protein: CASHGGPGGSGELFF
J gene: TRBJ1-2; V gene: TRBV18; D gene: NA; clone size: many; CDR3 DNA: TGTGCCAGCTCACCTCTACCGGTGAGGGGGTACGATGGCTACACCTTC; CDR3 protein: CASSPLPVRGYDGYTF
J gene: TRBJ1-1; V gene: TRBV10-2; D gene: NA; clone size: many; CDR3 DNA: TGCGCCAGCAGTGAGGGGACTGAAGCTTTCTTT; CDR3 protein: CASSEGTEAFF
J gene: TRBJ2-7; V gene: TRBV3-1; D gene: TRBD2; clone size: many; CDR3 DNA: TGTGCCAGCAGCCAAGATAGGCGGGGGGCTAATTCCTACGAGCAGTACTTC; CDR3 protein: CASSQDRRGANSYEQYF
J gene: TRBJ2-1; V gene: TRBV7-2; D gene: NA; clone size: many; CDR3 DNA: TGTGCCAGCAGCTTATTGGCTTACAATGAGCAGTTCTTC; CDR3 protein: CASSLLAYNEQFF
J gene: TRBJ1-1; V gene: TRBV3-1; D gene: NA; clone size: once; CDR3 DNA: TGTGCCAGCAGCCACGGACAGCAGAACACTGAAGCTTTCTTT; CDR3 protein: CASSHGQQNTEAFF
J gene: TRBJ1-3; V gene: TRBV9; D gene: NA; clone size: many; CDR3 DNA: TGTGCCAGCAACCCGGGACACTCTGGAAACACCATATATTTT; CDR3 protein: CASNPGHSGNTIYF
J gene: TRBJ2-7; V gene: TRBV5-1; D gene: TRBD2; clone size: many; CDR3 DNA: TGCGCCAGCAGCTTGGGCGGGAGGGATTCCAACGAGCAGTACTTC; CDR3 protein: CASSLGGRDSNEQYF
J gene: TRBJ1-2; V gene: TRBV28; D gene: TRBD1; clone size: many; CDR3 DNA: TGTGCCAGCAGTTTTCGGACAGGGGGCTACTATGGCTACACCTTC; CDR3 protein: CASSFRTGGYYGYTF
J gene: TRBJ2-5; V gene: TRBV5-1; D gene: NA; clone size: many; CDR3 DNA: TGCGCCAGCAGCTTGGATACGGAGACCCAGTACTTC; CDR3 protein: CASSLDTETQYF
J gene: TRBJ2-1; V gene: TRBV24-1; D gene: TRBD2; clone size: many; CDR3 DNA: TGTGCCACCAGTGACCGCCGGACTAGCGGGAGTCTTCATGAGCAGTTCTTC; CDR3 protein: CATSDRRTSGSLHEQFF